These 9 T cell receptor beta chains came from one sample sequenced in a study of regulatory T cells in long-lasting Graves disease. iRepertoire HTBI primers and Arm-PCR of CDR3 regions built TCR beta libraries. TCRdb itself ran the multiplex PCR reads through MiXCR, one entry per CDR3 protein. The sample carries about 530,000 distinct CDR3 sequences, approximately 16% recorded once. Stated time point: newly diagnosed GD, antithyroid drugs for less than 3 months. PBMC RNA served as the TCR library source. The data were also submitted as part of a second study, on T cells in Graves' hyperthyroidism and ophthalmopathy.

The material was peripheral blood mononuclear cells (PBMCs), obtained at new diagnosis, from a patient treated with antithyroid drugs. These receptors came from a woman aged 40-65 years with Graves disease.

The sample holds many counts of this clonotype. V gene TRBV6-1 combines with J gene TRBJ2-3, with 7 bases matching TRBD2. V was clipped by 2 bases and J by 0 bases; unmatched bases: 11. This CDR3 has 18 amino acids. The germline V gene has CDR1 MNHNS and CDR2 SASEGT. The DNA of the CDR3 is TGTGCCAGCAGTGAAAGGGGAGTGGGACTAACTAGCACAGATACGCAGTATTTT. This sequence encodes CASSERGVGLTSTDTQYF.

This clonotype appeared a few times. The gene calls are TRBV18 and TRBJ2-7; D is unresolved. CDR3 length: 15 residues. V lost 3 bases and J lost 3, with 15 bases in between. Germline V gene sequence: CDR1 KGHSH, CDR2 LQKENI. Written as DNA, the CDR3 is TGTGCCAGCTCACCCGTCGAGGCCATTTTCTACGAGCAGTACTTC. Amino acids: CASSPVEAIFYEQYF.

The genes are TRBV6-1 and TRBJ2-4, with TRBD2 matching 12 bases. This CDR3 has 18 amino acids. J gave up 1 base and V 1 base, and 5 bases lay outside the gene matches. Germline values: CDR1 MNHNS, CDR2 SASEGT. CDR3 sequence: CASSEGTSGVKAKNIQYF. The CDR3, as DNA: TGTGCCAGCAGTGAAGGGACTAGCGGGGTTAAGGCCAAAAACATTCAGTACTTC.

The genes are TRBV19 and TRBJ1-5, with 7 bases aligning to TRBD1. Germline lookup yields CDR1 LNHDA and CDR2 SQIVND (reference sequence). The CDR3 has 21 residues. Trimming removed 6 bases from V and 2 bases from J; junction bases left unmatched: 25. CDR3 amino acids: CASSPSLGRGQWYFGNQPQHF. For the CDR3, the DNA is TGTGCCAGTAGCCCCTCGTTGGGACGGGGACAGTGGTATTTTGGCAATCAGCCCCAGCATTTT.

There are many counts of this clonotype. The genes are TRBV5-6 and TRBJ2-1; D remains ambiguous. CDR1 is SGHDT and CDR2 is YYEEEE in the germline V gene. The CDR3 has 13 residues. V gave up 4 bases and J gave up 4 bases, with 9 bases separating them. CDR3 sequence (DNA): TGTGCCAGCAGCATTGACACGTACAATGAGCAGTTCTTC. Translating gives CASSIDTYNEQFF.

This clonotype was seen ten or more times. This chain joins TRBV5-1 and TRBJ1-1; 7 bases are shared with TRBD1. This CDR3 has 13 residues. From germline, CDR1 is SGHRS and CDR2 YFSETQ. The ends lost 6 bases at V and 4 bases at J; junction bases unmatched: 6. The CDR3 spells CASMKGATTEAFF. The CDR3 DNA is TGCGCCAGCATGAAGGGGGCGACCACTGAAGCTTTCTTT.

This clonotype has a handful of counts. The V and J genes are TRBV9 and TRBJ1-6; TRBD1 aligns across 7 bases. The junction had 7 bases not matched to a gene; V was cut back by 3 bases and J by 7 bases. Per the germline V gene, CDR1 is SGDLS and CDR2 is YYNGEE. This CDR3 is built from 15 residues. CDR3 bases: TGTGCCAGCAGCGAACAGGGGAGGAAAAATTCACCCCTCCACTTT. Translating gives CASSEQGRKNSPLHF.

This clonotype has at least ten counts. The chain is built from TRBV27 and TRBJ1-1, with D possibly being TRBD1 (5 bases). The CDR3 contains 14 residues. Germline V lookup: CDR1 MNHEY, CDR2 SMNVEV (reference sequence). V gave up 1 base and J gave up 5 bases, with 11 bases separating them. CDR3 coding DNA: TGTGCCAGCAGTTTATTGCCCGGACAAACTGAAGCTTTCTTT. As protein: CASSLLPGQTEAFF.

This clonotype appeared many times. The V call is TRBV6-1, the J call TRBJ1-5; TRBD1 matches 7 bases. Germline trimming cut 4 bases from V and 1 base from J; bases unmatched to any gene: 4. This CDR3 spans 15 amino acids. The germline CDR1 and CDR2 sequences are MNHNS and SASEGT. CDR3: CASSVGTASNQPQHF. For the CDR3, the DNA is TGTGCCAGCAGTGTGGGGACAGCAAGCAATCAGCCCCAGCATTTT.